The 27 T cell receptor beta chains presented below share a single source sample, sequenced in a study of cytomegalovirus exposure and HLA in healthy donors. This PCR relied on a set of 60 Vbeta primers and 13 Jbeta primers. This table comes from immunoSEQ multiplex PCR, and its TCRdb copy is limited to in-frame clones, with some not included. The profile shows about 150,000 clones, approximately 87% of them singletons. Sequenced material: PBMCs. Receptors originate from a woman aged 25 to 39 in good health and CMV-seronegative.

The rearrangement joins TRBV9 to TRBJ1-4, with 8 bases lining up with TRBD1. V lost 2 bases, J lost 4 bases, and 7 bases stayed unmatched. The CDR3 runs to 16 residues. Germline V lookup: CDR1 SGDLS, CDR2 YYNGEE. CDR3 in DNA: TGTGCCAGCAGCGTTGACAGGGGAGGTGGTAATGAAAAACTGTTTTTT. This sequence encodes CASSVDRGGGNEKLFF.

This sequence joins TRBV27 and TRBJ2-5, with 7 bases that match TRBD2. Per germline, CDR1 MNHEY and CDR2 SMNVEV (reference sequence). The ends lost 6 bases at V and 0 bases at J; junction bases unmatched: 1. The CDR3 is made up of 13 amino acids. The CDR3 is CASSRGDQETQYF. Written as DNA, the CDR3 is TGTGCCAGCAGCCGGGGGGACCAAGAGACCCAGTACTTC.

This chain joins TRBV28 and TRBJ1-4; 11 bases align to TRBD1. The germline gives CDR1 MDHEN, CDR2 SYDVKM. Trimming took 4 bases from V and 6 from J; bases not matched to a gene: 4. This CDR3 spans 15 amino acids. The CDR3 DNA reads as TGTGCCAGCAGTTCGGGGGGACAGGGGGATGAAAAACTGTTTTTT. This sequence encodes CASSSGGQGDEKLFF.

The chain links TRBV19 to TRBJ1-5; TRBD1 matches at 7 bases. This CDR3 has 14 residues. The ends lost 7 bases at V and 7 bases at J; junction bases unmatched: 10. Germline-derived CDR1 and CDR2 are LNHDA and SQIVND (reference sequence). The CDR3 spells CASMLTGSGQPQHF. As DNA, the CDR3 is TGTGCCAGTATGTTGACAGGGAGTGGACAGCCCCAGCATTTT. Full variable domain (rest looked up from reference TRBV19 and TRBJ1-5): DGGITQSPKYLFRKEGQNVTLSCEQNLNHDAMYWYRQDPGQGLRLIYYSQIVNDFQKGDIAEGYSVSREKKESFPLTVTSAQKNPTAFYLCASMLTGSGQPQHFGDGTRLSIL.

DNA of the CDR3: TGTGCCAGCAGGACCTTGGACAGGGGGTATTGGGGTGAGCAGTTCTTC. This encodes CASRTLDRGYWGEQFF. This chain joins TRBV27 and TRBJ2-1, with 10 positions matching TRBD1. CDR3 length: 16 amino acids. CDR1 and CDR2 from the germline V gene are MNHEY and SMNVEV (reference sequence). With 6 bases clipped from V and 9 bases from J, the junction kept 14 bases outside the gene matches.

The V call is TRBV6-1, the J call TRBJ1-1, with D possibly matching TRBD1 (5 bases). Germline CDR1 is MNHNS and CDR2 is SASEGT. With 8 bases removed from V and 4 bases from J, the gap between germline ends came to 20 bases. The CDR3 has 15 amino acids. The CDR3 nucleotides read TGTGCCAGCCAAAGGGTGATGGGGCAGGGCACTGAAGCTTTCTTT. Protein: CASQRVMGQGTEAFF.

This chain uses TRBV28 with TRBJ2-5; D may be TRBD1 (6 bases). Germline values: CDR1 MDHEN, CDR2 SYDVKM. V lost 5 bases and J 0 bases, leaving 19 bases between the germline ends. The CDR3 is made up of 17 amino acids. The CDR3 DNA follows: TGTGCCAGCAGTCAGATAAAACAGGGCGTGTACCAAGAGACCCAGTACTTC. Amino acids: CASSQIKQGVYQETQYF.

The V gene is TRBV6-6, the J gene TRBJ1-6; a weak D match, TRBD1 (5 bases). Germline CDR1 reads MNHNY; CDR2 reads SVGAGI (reference sequence). With 7 bases removed from V and 10 bases from J, the gap between germline ends came to 17 bases. This CDR3 contains 14 residues. The CDR3 nucleotides are TGTGCCAGCACCCTAAGTAACGGGGGGTCACCCCTCCACTTT. Translation: CASTLSNGGSPLHF.

This clone was counted once. The chain couples TRBV7-9 to TRBJ2-7; D perhaps matches TRBD2 (5 bases). The CDR3 loop spans 12 amino acids. CDR1 is SEHNR, CDR2 FQNEAQ, per germline (reference sequence). V was trimmed by 0 bases and J by 12 bases, leaving 12 bases between them. The DNA of the CDR3 is TGTGCCAGCAGCTTAGCGAGAGCGGAGATGTACTTC. Encoded protein: CASSLARAEMYF.

The rearrangement links TRBV4-2 to TRBJ2-1; 10 bases align to TRBD2. The germline V gene encodes CDR1 LGHNA and CDR2 YNFKEQ. This CDR3 has 16 amino acids. V dropped 0 bases and J dropped 5; count of bases not matched to a gene: 4. CDR3 nucleotide sequence: TGTGCCAGCAGCCAAGAGGGTCTAGCGGGAGACAATGAGCAGTTCTTC. This sequence encodes CASSQEGLAGDNEQFF.

The chain has TRBV5-1 and TRBJ2-7, with 9 bases identical to TRBD1. V lost 4 bases and J lost 4; bases outside the gene matches: 6. Germline CDR1 is SGHRS and CDR2 is YFSETQ. CDR3 length: 14 amino acids. The DNA for the CDR3 is TGCGCCAGCAGCGCGGGACAGGGCGTTTACGAGCAGTACTTC. This gives the protein CASSAGQGVYEQYF.

J is TRBJ2-1 and V is TRBV6-5; possibly TRBD2 for D (6 bases). Germline V gene data show CDR1 as MNHEY and CDR2 as SVGAGI. V dropped 4 bases and J dropped 6 bases, with 16 bases sitting between them. This CDR3 contains 15 residues. The CDR3 DNA reads TGTGCCAGCAGTTCCCCCAGCGGGTTCTCCAATGAGCAGTTCTTC. It encodes CASSSPSGFSNEQFF.

The chain has TRBV7-8 and TRBJ2-1, with 13 positions matching TRBD2. CDR3 size: 16 residues. Germline V gives CDR1 SGHVS, CDR2 FQNEAQ. Trimming at V came to 2 bases and at J to 9 bases, leaving 7 bases not matched to a gene. This CDR3 reads CASSLTPTSGGREQFF. In DNA form, the CDR3 reads TGTGCCAGCAGCTTAACCCCGACTAGCGGGGGGCGTGAGCAGTTCTTC.

V gene TRBV9 combines with J gene TRBJ2-1, with TRBD1 matching 7 bases. Germline loops: CDR1 SGDLS, CDR2 YYNGEE. This CDR3 is 15 amino acids long. V lost 0 bases, J lost 6 bases, and 6 bases stayed unmatched. The CDR3 nucleotides are TGTGCCAGCAGCGTAGAGAGGGGGCACGGCAATGAGCAGTTCTTC. Protein sequence: CASSVERGHGNEQFF.

There are a few counts of this clone. The chain recombines TRBV5-4 with TRBJ2-5; the D gene is possibly TRBD2 (6 bases). The germline V gene has CDR1 SGHNT and CDR2 YYREEE (reference sequence). CDR3 length: 14 residues. The V end lost 3 bases, the J end lost 2 bases, and 11 bases lay between the germline ends. The chain's CDR3 is CASSSPGGQETQYF. In nucleotides, the CDR3 is TGTGCCAGCAGCTCCCCAGGAGGGCAAGAGACCCAGTACTTC.

The chain recombines TRBV19 with TRBJ2-1, with TRBD2 matching 14 bases. The CDR3 totals 18 residues. Trimming at V came to 7 bases and at J to 3 bases, leaving 11 bases not matched to a gene. Germline loops: CDR1 LNHDA, CDR2 SQIVND (reference sequence). The CDR3 DNA sequence: TGTGCCAGTACACCGGGACTAGCGGGAGAGTGGTACTACAATGAGCAGTTCTTC. Amino acids: CASTPGLAGEWYYNEQFF.

Comments on this clone: An end of the junction does not agree with germline; a read error may underlie this. The V gene is TRBV7-2, the J gene TRBJ1-5, with TRBD1 as a possible D gene (5 bases). The CDR3 consists of 15 residues. CDR1 and CDR2 (germline): SGHTA, FQGNSA. Here the CDR3 DNA reads TGTGCCAGCAGTTTAGGCGGGACGTACAATCAGCCCCAGCATTTT. Protein sequence: CASSLGGTYNQPQHF.

For the CDR3, the DNA is TGTGCCAGCAGCCCGGGACAGACTAATGAAAAACTGTTTTTT. Residues: CASSPGQTNEKLFF. The V and J genes are TRBV5-4 and TRBJ1-4, with 7 bases matching TRBD1. CDR1 SGHNT and CDR2 YYREEE come from the germline V gene (reference sequence). The V gene end was trimmed by 4 bases and the J gene end by 2 bases; junction bases not matched to a gene: 2. The CDR3 contains 14 residues.

This clone has just one count. The V gene is TRBV29-1, the J gene TRBJ1-2, with D unclear. CDR1 and CDR2 from the germline V gene are SQVTM and ANQGSEA. CDR3 size: 11 residues. Trimming cost V 4 bases and J 8 bases, with 11 bases left between them. CDR3 in amino acids: CSVGGGRGYTF. DNA for the CDR3: TGCAGCGTTGGGGGAGGCCGGGGCTACACCTTC. The full variable domain, with the rest looked up from reference TRBV29-1 and TRBJ1-2, is SAVISQKPSRDICQRGTSLTIQCQVDSQVTMMFWYRQQPGQSLTLIATANQGSEATYESGFVIDKFPISRPNLTFSTLTVSNMSPEDSSIYLCSVGGGRGYTFGSGTRLTVV.

This clone was recorded once. The CDR3 loop is CASSLGGRDQPQHF. The CDR3 DNA reads as TGCGCCAGCAGCTTGGGAGGGCGGGATCAGCCCCAGCATTTT. The chain couples TRBV5-1 to TRBJ1-5; D ambiguous. Trimming removed 0 bases from V and 5 bases from J, with 9 bases in between. The CDR3 consists of 14 residues. CDR1 is SGHRS and CDR2 is YFSETQ in the germline V gene.

The chain combines TRBV30 with TRBJ2-7; possibly TRBD1 for D (6 bases). The CDR3 consists of 15 residues. V lost 4 bases and J lost 0, with 16 bases in between. The germline V gene has CDR1 GTSNPN and CDR2 SVGIG (reference sequence). CDR3 sequence (DNA): TGTGCCTGGACCCCATGGACAGTGAGCTCCTACGAGCAGTACTTC. Residues: CAWTPWTVSSYEQYF.

This clone appeared a few times. This chain joins TRBV7-9 and TRBJ1-1; D gene uncertain. The V and J ends lost 6 bases and 1 base respectively, with 9 bases between them. Looked up from germline, CDR1 is SEHNR and CDR2 is FQNEAQ (reference sequence). CDR3 length: 13 residues. DNA of the CDR3: TGTGCCAGCAGGGCCCCTCAGAACACTGAAGCTTTCTTT. This codes for CASRAPQNTEAFF.

This clone has more than one count but fewer than ten. V is TRBV2 and J is TRBJ2-5; TRBD2 aligns across 14 bases. This CDR3 is 18 amino acids long. Per germline, CDR1 SNHLY and CDR2 FYNNEI. V was clipped by 4 bases and J by 5 bases; unmatched bases: 12. The chain's CDR3 is CASSGGLAGVNKWETQYF. The CDR3 DNA is TGTGCCAGCAGTGGGGGACTAGCGGGAGTAAATAAGTGGGAGACCCAGTACTTC.

The chain combines TRBV5-1 with TRBJ2-3; 7 nucleotides match TRBD1. The ends lost 0 bases at V and 3 bases at J; junction bases unmatched: 4. The CDR3 contains 15 residues. CDR1 is SGHRS, CDR2 YFSETQ, per germline. The CDR3 DNA reads TGCGCCAGCAGCTTGGCTAGGGGGCTTACAGATACGCAGTATTTT. Protein sequence: CASSLARGLTDTQYF. The full variable domain, completed using reference TRBV5-1 and TRBJ2-3, is KAGVTQTPRYLIKTRGQQVTLSCSPISGHRSVSWYQQTPGQGLQFLFEYFSETQRNKGNFPGRFSGRQFSNSRSEMNVSTLELGDSALYLCASSLARGLTDTQYFGPGTRLTVL.

V is TRBV27 and J is TRBJ1-2; TRBD1 matches 11 bases. Losses at the gene ends were 5 bases for V and 3 bases for J; bases not matched to a gene: 5. From germline, CDR1 is MNHEY and CDR2 SMNVEV (reference sequence). There are 15 residues in the CDR3. The CDR3, as DNA: TGTGCCAGCAGTCCTTGGGGACAGGGGGACTATGGCTACACCTTC. This translates into CASSPWGQGDYGYTF.

The gene calls are TRBV9 and TRBJ2-7; unclear D gene. The V gene lost 3 bases and the J gene lost 2 bases, with 15 bases spanning the gap. Germline CDR1 and CDR2: SGDLS and YYNGEE. There are 15 residues in the CDR3. CDR3 in amino acids: CASSGESTAAYEQYF. The CDR3 region has the DNA TGTGCCAGCAGCGGCGAGAGTACAGCAGCCTACGAGCAGTACTTC.

This chain joins TRBV5-6 and TRBJ1-2; a possible D gene is TRBD1 (5 bases). The CDR3 contains 15 residues. Trimming removed 3 bases at V and 5 bases at J, with 17 bases between. The germline CDR1 and CDR2 sequences are SGHDT and YYEEEE. The CDR3, as DNA: TGTGCCAGCAGCTCTCAACTCAGGGACTCGTATGGCTACACCTTC. Protein product: CASSSQLRDSYGYTF.